This TCR beta chain emerged from a study of cytomegalovirus exposure and HLA in healthy donors. Losses at the gene ends were 0 bases for V and 3 bases for J; bases not matched to a gene: 5. This CDR3 comprises 16 residues. General observations from the study: In all likelihood, a cluster of highly shared sequence variants was a sequencing artifact.

Amplification used 60 Vbeta primers and 13 Jbeta primers. Some clones are missing from TCRdb's copy, which holds only in-frame ones; the method was immunoSEQ multiplex PCR. Here the sample spans 100,000 to 150,000 clones, roughly 80% being singletons. Points on this clone: Its antigen is not known.

Sequencing input: PBMCs. The chain carries TRBV23-1 and TRBJ2-4; 7 bases are a match to TRBD1. TRBV23-1 is recorded as an ORF, its role being uncertain. The receptor was isolated from a man under 40 in good health and CMV-seropositive. Here the CDR3 reads CASSQSSGQLKNIQYF. As DNA, the CDR3 is TGCGCCAGCAGTCAATCATCGGGACAGCTCAAAAACATTCAGTACTTC.